This TCR beta chain originates from a study of T cells in Graves' hyperthyroidism and ophthalmopathy. Study summary: Blood was drawn when the patient was first diagnosed and still untreated. Study results and limitations: Researchers report that a 13 V-J model separated ophthalmopathy from stable hyperthyroidism.

10 ml fresh peripheral blood yielded the PBMCs. RNA transcripts gave rise to amplified TCR beta CDR3 regions. TCR CDR3 underwent first-round RT-PCR with the HTBI primer set. TCRdb reprocessed the multiplex PCR reads with MiXCR, giving one entry per CDR3 protein. The sample has approximately 520,000 distinct CDR3 sequences; around a quarter are singletons. Germline loops: CDR1 LGHDT, CDR2 YNNKEL (reference sequence). With 1 base clipped from V and 6 bases from J, the junction kept 4 bases outside the gene matches. CDR3 length equals 15 residues. This clonotype came up many times. Its specificity is not known.

The sample consisted of blood. This TCR was sampled from a woman aged 30 to 39 with Graves' ophthalmopathy. The chain employs TRBV3-1 and TRBJ2-7; the match to TRBD2 covers 12 bases. The CDR3 region is CASSQASGGAREQYF. As DNA, the CDR3 is TGTGCCAGCAGCCAAGCTAGCGGGGGGGCTCGCGAGCAGTACTTC.